This T cell receptor beta chain is from a study of somatic mutations in cytotoxic T cells in rheumatoid arthritis. Repertoires were generated with immunoSEQ multiplex PCR, while TCRdb's copy carries only in-frame clones and drops some. The repertoire holds approximately 10,000 clones, with just under 80% as singletons. The CDR3 runs to 16 residues. V shed 1 base and J 5 bases; nucleotides not matched to a gene: 7. CDR1 and CDR2 from the germline V gene are MNHEY and SVGAGI. The chain is built from TRBV6-5 and TRBJ2-1; 8 nucleotides agree with TRBD1. The sequenced sample was CD8+ T cells sorted from blood. The receptor's source is an adult with rheumatoid arthritis. Written as DNA, the CDR3 is TGTGCCAGCAGTTACTTGTCAGGGGGCAAAAACAATGAGCAGTTCTTC. Translation gives CASSYLSGGKNNEQFF.